Listed below are T cell receptor beta chains from one sample, sequenced in a study of T cells in localized non-small cell lung cancer. Sequencing was performed with immunoSEQ multiplex PCR; in TCRdb, only in-frame clones are kept and a portion is missing. The sample shows about 91,000 clones, about nine tenths of them seen only once. The material was peripheral blood, obtained before any cancer treatment. The receptors here all came from a man aged 40 to 75 with stage I squamous cell lung carcinoma. Both conserved end residues are part of each CDR3. Each record gives: clone size, D gene, J gene, V gene, CDR3 DNA, CDR3 protein. The D gene is left open where the match is weak. The size of a clone is reported for some rows only, either as once, few or many, or as a class for expanded clones.

once | - | TRBJ1-6 | TRBV6-1 | TGTGCCAGCAGATCCGAGACAGGACGAAATTCACCCCTCCACTTT | CASRSETGRNSPLHF
- | - | TRBJ1-2 | TRBV6-1 | TGTGCCAGCAGCCACAATCTTGATGGCTACACCTTC | CASSHNLDGYTF
- | - | TRBJ2-5 | TRBV15 | TGTGCCACCAGCAGACCGGGACAAAGTATGGAGACCCAGTACTTC | CATSRPGQSMETQYF
- | TRBD2 | TRBJ2-5 | TRBV7-3 | TGTGCCAGCAGCCCAAGGGGGGGACTAGGTGTTTTTGAGACCCAGTACTTC | CASSPRGGLGVFETQYF
- | - | TRBJ2-3 | TRBV4-1 | TGCGCCAGCAGCCAAGTGGATTTAGGTTTCACAGATACGCAGTATTTT | CASSQVDLGFTDTQYF
- | TRBD2 | TRBJ2-5 | TRBV2 | TGTGCCAGCAGTTTTAGCGGGGGCCCCGGGGAGACCCAGTACTTC | CASSFSGGPGETQYF
few | - | TRBJ2-5 | TRBV4-2 | TGTGCCAGCAGCGAAGGGGCAGGGAGGCAAGAGACCCAGTACTTC | CASSEGAGRQETQYF
- | - | TRBJ1-4 | TRBV28 | TGTGCCAGCAGTTCCGCCGGGGACACTGGGATTTTT | CASSSAGDTGIF
few | TRBD1 | TRBJ2-2 | TRBV5-1 | TGCGCCAGCTACGGACAGGGGGTTTCGGGGGAGCTGTTTTTT | CASYGQGVSGELFF
- | TRBD1 | TRBJ1-1 | TRBV2 | TGTGCCAGCAGCAACCAGGGGGATACTGAAGCTTTCTTT | CASSNQGDTEAFF
- | - | TRBJ2-6 | TRBV18 | TGTGCCAGCTCACCCCCCCAGAGAACCAACGTCCTGACTTTC | CASSPPQRTNVLTF
- | - | TRBJ2-6 | TRBV2 | TGTGCCAGCAGTTCCACAGGGTTTGGGGCCAACGTCCTGACTTTC | CASSSTGFGANVLTF
once | - | TRBJ1-2 | TRBV6-1 | TGTGCCAGCAGTGAAGCAGGACCTACCGGCTACACCTTC | CASSEAGPTGYTF
once | TRBD1 | TRBJ2-1 | TRBV28 | TGTGCCAGCAGTTCGGGACAGGGGAACTACAATGAGCAGTTCTTC | CASSSGQGNYNEQFF
- | TRBD1 | TRBJ1-2 | TRBV5-1 | TGCGCCAGCAGCTTGGGACAGGGACGGGGCACCTTC | CASSLGQGRGTF
- | TRBD1 | TRBJ1-2 | TRBV6-5 | TGTGCCAGCAGTTGGGACAGGGGGATTTTCTATGGCTACACCTTC | CASSWDRGIFYGYTF
- | - | TRBJ1-1 | TRBV6-6 | TGTGCCAGCACTCTACAGATGAACACTGAAGCTTTCTTT | CASTLQMNTEAFF
- | - | TRBJ2-5 | TRBV12-5 | TGTGCTAGTGGAGGACAGCAAGAGACCCAGTACTTC | CASGGQQETQYF
- | - | TRBJ1-4 | TRBV6-5 | TGTGCCAGCAGGCCTCTTGGCGGTAATGAAAAACTGTTTTTT | CASRPLGGNEKLFF
few | - | TRBJ2-2 | TRBV5-1 | TGCGCCAGGGGAGTGTGGACCGGGGAGCTGTTTTTT | CARGVWTGELFF
- | TRBD1 | TRBJ2-2 | TRBV5-6 | TGTGCCAGCAGCCTGAGGCTGACAGGGGTCGCCGGGGAGCTGTTTTTT | CASSLRLTGVAGELFF
- | TRBD1 | TRBJ1-5 | TRBV18 | TGTGCCAGCTCACCATCCGGGACAGGGGGCAATCAGCCCCAGCATTTT | CASSPSGTGGNQPQHF
- | - | TRBJ1-2 | TRBV30 | TGTGCCTGGAGTGTCAGCCCGGGACCGAACTATGGCTACACCTTC | CAWSVSPGPNYGYTF
- | - | TRBJ2-2 | TRBV5-1 | TGCGCCAGCCGGAATTCTGGGGGAGACACCGGGGAGCTGTTTTTT | CASRNSGGDTGELFF
- | - | TRBJ1-2 | TRBV27 | TGTGCCAGCAGACCCGGGGGACTCTATGGCTACACCTTC | CASRPGGLYGYTF
- | - | TRBJ2-3 | TRBV7-3 | TGTGCCAGCAGCTTGGGTCTTGAGTCAGCTACGCAGTATTTT | CASSLGLESATQYF
- | - | TRBJ2-5 | TRBV13 | TGTGCCAGCTCCCCTCACGGTGGGCAAGAGACCCAGTACTTC | CASSPHGGQETQYF
- | TRBD2 | TRBJ2-7 | TRBV5-1 | TGCGCCAGCAGCTTGGCCGGCACGGGGGGGCCGGGGGAGCAGTACTTC | CASSLAGTGGPGEQYF
- | - | TRBJ1-2 | TRBV5-4 | TGTGCCAGCAGCTTGGACAGTTTCCCTGTTAACTATGGCTACACCTTC | CASSLDSFPVNYGYTF
- | TRBD1 | TRBJ2-2 | TRBV6-5 | TGTGCCAGCAGTTACCCGACAGGGACCGGGGAGCTGTTTTTT | CASSYPTGTGELFF
- | TRBD1 | TRBJ2-7 | TRBV11-2 | TGTGCCAGCAGCTTAGGAGTATTAGGGACAGCCTACGAGCAGTACTTC | CASSLGVLGTAYEQYF
- | - | TRBJ1-2 | TRBV28 | TGTGCCAGCAGTTCCAATTACAGGGCCGGAGGCTACACCTTC | CASSSNYRAGGYTF
- | - | TRBJ2-7 | TRBV6-5 | TGTGCCAGCAGTTACAGGGACACCCACGAGCAGTACTTC | CASSYRDTHEQYF
- | - | TRBJ1-2 | TRBV6-5 | TGTGCCAGCAGCCGAAAAGACTATGGCTACACCTTC | CASSRKDYGYTF
- | - | TRBJ1-1 | TRBV18 | TGTGCCAGCTCCGAGGGGGGGAACACTGAAGCTTTCTTT | CASSEGGNTEAFF
- | TRBD1 | TRBJ1-6 | TRBV19 | TGTGCCAGTAGTATAGGGACAGGCCTCGGCTCACCCCTCCACTTT | CASSIGTGLGSPLHF
- | - | TRBJ1-5 | TRBV27 | TGTGCCAGCAGTTTAGGGGTCCGGCAGCCCCAGCATTTT | CASSLGVRQPQHF
- | - | TRBJ1-2 | TRBV7-2 | TGTGCCAGCAGCTTTCGGGATGGCTACACCTTC | CASSFRDGYTF
- | - | TRBJ1-6 | TRBV20-1 | TGCAGTGCGGGCGACCCCTCACCCCTCCACTTT | CSAGDPSPLHF
- | - | TRBJ1-4 | TRBV18 | TGTGCCAGCTCACGGGGGTCTAATGAAAAACTGTTTTTT | CASSRGSNEKLFF
once | TRBD1 | TRBJ1-6 | TRBV7-4 | TGTGCCAGCAGCCCCAGGACTCACAGGGGGGACCTAAATTCACCCCTCCACTTT | CASSPRTHRGDLNSPLHF
few | TRBD2 | TRBJ2-5 | TRBV2 | TGTGCCAGCATTGGGACTAGCGCCCAAGAGACCCAGTACTTC | CASIGTSAQETQYF
- | - | TRBJ2-3 | TRBV6-5 | TGTGCCAGCAGTTACTCTAACGGCAGGGGAACAGATACGCAGTATTTT | CASSYSNGRGTDTQYF
- | - | TRBJ2-7 | TRBV10-3 | TGTGCCATCAGTGAGTTAGGGGTATACTACGAGCAGTACTTC | CAISELGVYYEQYF
few | - | TRBJ1-6 | TRBV28 | TGTGCCAGCAGTTCCCCCCGGGGGGATAATTCACCCCTCCACTTT | CASSSPRGDNSPLHF
- | - | TRBJ2-2 | TRBV18 | TGTGCCAGCGGCTCACAGGGAGGCACCGGGGAGCTGTTTTTT | CASGSQGGTGELFF
- | - | TRBJ1-1 | TRBV12-5 | TGTGCTAGTGGTTTGGCCGTATTGAACACTGAAGCTTTCTTT | CASGLAVLNTEAFF
- | TRBD2 | TRBJ2-5 | TRBV5-6 | TGTGCCAGCAGCTTCCCCAGCGGGGGGCCGCCGGAGACCCAGTACTTC | CASSFPSGGPPETQYF
- | TRBD2 | TRBJ2-2 | TRBV5-6 | TGTGCCAGCAGCTTCCTAGAACTAGCGGGGGGCCGTGGCGGGGAGCTGTTTTTT | CASSFLELAGGRGGELFF
- | TRBD1 | TRBJ1-1 | TRBV6-5 | TGTGCCAGCAGTGGACAGGGGGAGAACACTGAAGCTTTCTTT | CASSGQGENTEAFF
few | TRBD2 | TRBJ2-1 | TRBV9 | TGTGCCAGCAGCGAACTAGCGGGGGGGACTTACAATGAGCAGTTCTTC | CASSELAGGTYNEQFF
- | - | TRBJ2-5 | TRBV5-1 | TGCGCCAGCAGCTTGGTCAGGGAAGTAGAGACCCAGTACTTC | CASSLVREVETQYF
- | TRBD1 | TRBJ1-2 | TRBV5-4 | TGTGCCAGCAGCAGGGACAGCTATGGCTACACCTTC | CASSRDSYGYTF
- | - | TRBJ1-2 | TRBV4-3 | TGCGCCAGCAGCCAAGGGGTAGGAAGGGCCGACCACTATGGCTACACCTTC | CASSQGVGRADHYGYTF
- | - | TRBJ2-7 | TRBV19 | TGTGCCAGTAGTTCCCAGCGGGCCCCCCCTGGGGAGCAGTACTTC | CASSSQRAPPGEQYF
- | - | TRBJ1-5 | TRBV7-2 | TGTGCCAGCAGCTCATGGACAGCTCTCAATCAGCCCCAGCATTTT | CASSSWTALNQPQHF
- | TRBD2 | TRBJ2-3 | TRBV5-4 | TGTGCCCTTAGCGGGGGGTCCACAGATACGCAGTATTTT | CALSGGSTDTQYF
- | - | TRBJ1-6 | TRBV7-2 | TGTGCCAGCAGCTTAGATGGGAAGGCTAATTCACCCCTCCACTTT | CASSLDGKANSPLHF
- | TRBD2 | TRBJ2-7 | TRBV25-1 | TGTGCCAGCAGTGAGTCGGGGAGGGTTAACTACGAGCAGTACTTC | CASSESGRVNYEQYF